This is a list of T cell receptor beta chains from one sample in a study of blood T cell repertoires in COVID-19. The method was immunoSEQ multiplex PCR; TCRdb's version includes in-frame clones alone and lacks a portion of them. The table has some 350,000 clones, 85% to 90% seen once; the top ten hold over 0.95%. Sequenced: PBMCs or T cells enriched from blood (not recorded which). Receptor source: a young man who had recovered from COVID-19. The CDR3 runs from the conserved cysteine through the conserved F or W.

j_call v_call cdr3_aa
TRBJ1-5 TRBV4-3 CASSHRGQPQHF
TRBJ1-6 TRBV3-1/TRBV3-2 CASSQGQGGNSPLHF
TRBJ1-5 TRBV6-5 CASSYNGGVNQPQHF
TRBJ1-1 TRBV5-1 CASSPIRGSEATEAFF
TRBJ1-6 TRBV7-9 CASSFYQGSYNSPLHF
TRBJ2-1 TRBV27 CASGKIRLAGNNEQFF
TRBJ2-1 TRBV7-6 CASSLTGGEAHNEQFF
TRBJ2-7 TRBV27 CASSWTSAYEQYF
TRBJ2-3 TRBV11-2 CASSGGLAGGADTQYF
TRBJ1-5 TRBV7-2 CASSLVGSGTYDQPQHF
TRBJ1-2 TRBV21-1 CASSPRGTGYGYTF
TRBJ2-6 TRBV10-3 CAIKSSSEGADAVLTF
TRBJ1-4 TRBV12-5 CASGPGQGNYNEKLFF
TRBJ2-7 TRBV5-3 CARSLSLQGRYEQYF
TRBJ2-7 TRBV27 CASSLFQGQGASEQYF
TRBJ1-4 TRBV13 CASSLSATVDNEKLFF
TRBJ2-5 TRBV5-1 CASSLAGSGLYETQYF
TRBJ1-2 TRBV4-3 CASSPTGGVHYGYTF
TRBJ1-5 TRBV15 CATSTIRNQPQHF
TRBJ2-2 TRBV19 CASTPLGGQGDTGELFF
TRBJ1-6 TRBV3-1/TRBV3-2 CASSQDTGGGSPLHF
TRBJ1-4 TRBV9 CASSVGQGNEKLFF
TRBJ2-1 TRBV6-5 CASSYSLAGGLHEQFF
TRBJ2-7 TRBV19 CASSIRGTELYEQYF
TRBJ1-1 TRBV19 CASSAQGTNTEAFF